This TCR beta chain was sequenced during a study of CD8 T cells in ankylosing spondylitis. Worth noting for this clonotype: The antigen is unknown.

The CDR3 consists of 12 residues. CDR1 and CDR2 from the germline V gene are DFQATT and SNEGSKA (reference sequence). V gave up 4 bases and J gave up 2 bases, with 9 bases separating them. Findings and caveats of the study: Ankylosing spondylitis blood seemed to carry a telltale TCR beta motif made of about 8 highly homologous variants.

Via MiXCR, TCRdb re-called the 5' RACE reads, giving one row per CDR3 protein. The sample consists of around 770,000 distinct CDR3 sequences, 10% to 15% of them appearing once. The sample was blood, either unsorted or a sorted T cell fraction (not recorded which). The clonotype was recovered from a male donor with ankylosing spondylitis. The gene calls are TRBV20-1 and TRBJ2-7; a possible D gene is TRBD1 (6 bases). This chain's CDR3 is CSAKQGTYEQYF. The CDR3 DNA is TGCAGTGCTAAACAGGGAACCTACGAGCAGTACTTC.